The sequence of this T cell receptor (beta chain) was determined in a study of T cells in Graves' hyperthyroidism and ophthalmopathy. Amplification of TCR beta CDR3 regions used RNA as the template. A first-round RT-PCR of the TCR CDR3 used the HTBI primer set. TCRdb re-derived calls from the multiplex PCR reads in MiXCR, one entry per CDR3 protein. The sample records hundreds of thousands of distinct CDR3 sequences, about a sixth being singletons. In its sample, this clonotype was seen a few times. This CDR3 spans 13 amino acids. Germline-derived CDR1 and CDR2 are SGDLS and YYNGEE. Trimming removed 2 bases at V and 5 bases at J, with 10 bases between.

Sequencing was done on a sample of blood. The receptor comes from a woman in her twenties or thirties with Graves' hyperthyroidism. V is TRBV9 and J is TRBJ1-1; no clear D gene. The chain's CDR3 is CASSVDMYTEAFF. The DNA for the CDR3 is TGTGCCAGCAGCGTCGACATGTATACTGAAGCTTTCTTT.